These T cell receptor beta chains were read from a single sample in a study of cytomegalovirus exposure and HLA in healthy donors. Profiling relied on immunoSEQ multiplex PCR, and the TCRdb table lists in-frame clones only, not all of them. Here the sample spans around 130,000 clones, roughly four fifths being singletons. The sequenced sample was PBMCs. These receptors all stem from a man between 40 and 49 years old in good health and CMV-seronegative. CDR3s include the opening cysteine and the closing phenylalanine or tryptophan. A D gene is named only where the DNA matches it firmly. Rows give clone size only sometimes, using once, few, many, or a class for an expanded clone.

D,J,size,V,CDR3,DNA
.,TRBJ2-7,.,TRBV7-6,CASSNSGENSYEQYF,TGTGCCAGCAGTAATTCAGGGGAGAACTCCTACGAGCAGTACTTC
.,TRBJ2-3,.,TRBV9,CASSPPGLDTQYF,TGTGCCAGCAGTCCCCCGGGACTAGATACGCAGTATTTT
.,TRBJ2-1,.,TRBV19,CASSIGGRGIYNEQFF,TGTGCCAGTAGTATAGGGGGGCGCGGTATCTACAATGAGCAGTTCTTC
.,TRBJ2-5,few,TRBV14,CASSQVIETQYF,TGTGCCAGCAGCCAAGTAATAGAGACCCAGTACTTC
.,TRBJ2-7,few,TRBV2,CASSEALVQSYEQYF,TGTGCCAGCAGTGAAGCGCTTGTGCAGTCCTACGAGCAGTACTTC
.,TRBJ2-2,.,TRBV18,CASSPRGTAIFSGELFF,TGTGCCAGCTCACCTCGCGGGACAGCGATTTTTTCCGGGGAGCTGTTTTTT
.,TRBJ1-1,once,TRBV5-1,CASSSRGTNTEAFF,TGCGCCAGCAGCTCCCGGGGGACGAACACTGAAGCTTTCTTT
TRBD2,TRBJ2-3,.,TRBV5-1,CASSVSGGTDTQYF,TGCGCCAGCAGCGTATCGGGGGGAACAGATACGCAGTATTTT
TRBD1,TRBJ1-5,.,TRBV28,CASRRDRGLGNQPQHF,TGTGCCAGCAGGCGCGACAGGGGATTAGGCAATCAGCCCCAGCATTTT
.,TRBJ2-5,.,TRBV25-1,CASSEGGATQYF,TGTGCCAGCAGTGAAGGGGGCGCCACCCAGTACTTC
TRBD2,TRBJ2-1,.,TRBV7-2,CASSSGLAGDEQFF,TGTGCCAGCAGCTCGGGACTAGCGGGGGATGAGCAGTTCTTC
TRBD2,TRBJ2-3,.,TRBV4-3,CASSHRLAGGGTDTQYF,TGCGCCAGCAGCCACAGACTAGCGGGAGGCGGCACAGATACGCAGTATTTT
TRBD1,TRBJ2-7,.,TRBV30,CAWSLAGGYEQYF,TGTGCCTGGAGTCTGGCAGGGGGCTACGAGCAGTACTTC
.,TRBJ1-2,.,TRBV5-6,CASSSEGRRGRGAYGYTF,TGTGCCAGCAGCTCCGAGGGGAGAAGAGGGCGGGGGGCCTATGGCTACACCTTC
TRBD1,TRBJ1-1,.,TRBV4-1,CASSRAFLDRGGRTEAFF,TGCGCCAGCAGCCGAGCCTTCTTGGACAGGGGGGGAAGGACTGAAGCTTTCTTT
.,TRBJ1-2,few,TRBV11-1,CASSLTGSYGYTF,TGTGCCAGCAGCTTGACAGGATCGTATGGCTACACCTTC
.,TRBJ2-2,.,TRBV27,CASSLSGIGELFF,TGTGCCAGCAGTTTGTCGGGGATCGGGGAGCTGTTTTTT
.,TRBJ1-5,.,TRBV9,CASSTTGSQPQHF,TGTGCCAGCAGCACCACAGGTAGCCAGCCCCAGCATTTT
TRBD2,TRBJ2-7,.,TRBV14,CASSAGREGISYEQYF,TGTGCCAGCAGCGCCGGCCGGGAGGGGATCTCCTACGAGCAGTACTTC
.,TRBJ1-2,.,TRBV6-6,CASSAGGVEDGYTF,TGTGCCAGCAGTGCTGGTGGCGTTGAGGATGGCTACACCTTC
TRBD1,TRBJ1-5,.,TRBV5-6,CASSDQTGEAQPQHF,TGTGCCAGCAGCGACCAGACAGGGGAGGCTCAGCCCCAGCATTTT
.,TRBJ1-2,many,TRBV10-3,CAISADINYGYTF,TGTGCCATCAGCGCAGATATTAACTATGGCTACACCTTC
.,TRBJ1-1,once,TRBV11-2,CASSPEWVRAEAFF,TGTGCCAGCAGCCCAGAGTGGGTTCGGGCTGAAGCTTTCTTT
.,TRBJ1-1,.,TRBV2,CASSVLPGNTEAFF,TGTGCCAGCAGTGTCCTCCCAGGGAACACTGAAGCTTTCTTT
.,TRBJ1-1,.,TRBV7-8,CASSLGAGRLTEAFF,TGTGCCAGCAGCTTAGGTGCGGGGAGGCTAACTGAAGCTTTCTTT
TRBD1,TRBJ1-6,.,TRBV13,CASSLGQGAGNSPLHF,TGTGCCAGCAGCTTAGGACAGGGGGCGGGCAATTCACCCCTCCACTTT
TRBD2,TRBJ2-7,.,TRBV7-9,CASSPRREGPYEQYF,TGTGCCAGCAGCCCTCGGCGGGAGGGCCCCTACGAGCAGTACTTC
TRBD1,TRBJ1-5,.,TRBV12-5,CASGFGQGSNQPQHF,TGTGCTAGTGGGTTCGGACAGGGTTCTAATCAGCCCCAGCATTTT
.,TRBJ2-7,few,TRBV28,CASSTLDSSYEQYF,TGTGCCAGCAGTACACTGGACAGTTCCTACGAGCAGTACTTC
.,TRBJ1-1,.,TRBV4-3,CASSQDRGLTEAFF,TGCGCCAGCAGCCAAGATAGGGGCTTAACTGAAGCTTTCTTT
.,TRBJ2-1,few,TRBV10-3,CAISESGFYNEQFF,TGTGCCATCAGTGAGTCGGGCTTCTACAATGAGCAGTTCTTC
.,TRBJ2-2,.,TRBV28,CASSLSGGGDGELFF,TGTGCCAGCAGTTTATCAGGGGGAGGAGACGGGGAGCTGTTTTTT
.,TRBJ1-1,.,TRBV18,CASSPRDKNTEAFF,TGTGCCAGCTCACCACGGGACAAGAACACTGAAGCTTTCTTT
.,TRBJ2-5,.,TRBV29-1,CSSEHLSGETQYF,TGCAGCTCTGAGCACCTATCGGGGGAGACCCAGTACTTC
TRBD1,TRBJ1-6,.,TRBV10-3,CATPFDRGNSPLHF,TGTGCCACCCCGTTTGACAGGGGGAATTCACCCCTCCACTTT
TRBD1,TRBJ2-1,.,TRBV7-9,CASSTHRTGSYNEQFF,TGTGCCAGCAGCACCCACCGGACAGGCTCCTACAATGAGCAGTTCTTC
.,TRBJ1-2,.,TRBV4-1,CASSQDRGYYYGYTF,TGCGCCAGCAGCCAAGATCGAGGGTACTACTATGGCTACACCTTC
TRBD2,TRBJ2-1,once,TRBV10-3,CAISESGTSGSYNEQFF,TGTGCCATCAGTGAGTCAGGGACTAGCGGGAGCTACAATGAGCAGTTCTTC
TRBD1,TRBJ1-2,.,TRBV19,CASHPGTGYGYTF,TGTGCCAGCCACCCAGGGACAGGGTATGGCTACACCTTC
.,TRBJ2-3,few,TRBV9,CASSDSSDTQYF,TGTGCCAGCAGCGACTCCTCAGATACGCAGTATTTT
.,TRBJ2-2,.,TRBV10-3,CAAGGQGGTGELFF,TGTGCCGCGGGGGGACAGGGTGGGACCGGGGAGCTGTTTTTT
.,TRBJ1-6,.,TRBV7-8,CASSSPGALSRSSYNSPLHF,TGTGCCAGCAGCTCGCCAGGGGCCCTATCCCGAAGCTCCTATAATTCACCCCTCCACTTT
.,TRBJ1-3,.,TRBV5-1,CASSLGSGFSSGNTIYF,TGCGCCAGCAGCTTGGGGTCCGGGTTCAGCTCTGGAAACACCATATATTTT
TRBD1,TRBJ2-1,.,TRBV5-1,CASSRTGGRNEQFF,TGCGCCAGCAGCCGGACAGGTGGGCGTAATGAGCAGTTCTTC
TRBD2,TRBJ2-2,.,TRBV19,CASSPRASGRIGELFF,TGTGCCAGTAGTCCCCGGGCTAGCGGGAGGATCGGGGAGCTGTTTTTT
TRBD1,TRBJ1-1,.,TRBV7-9,CASSPRRQGNEAFF,TGTGCCAGCAGCCCCCGTCGACAGGGAAACGAAGCTTTCTTT
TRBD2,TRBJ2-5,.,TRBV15,CATGTSDSETQYF,TGTGCCACCGGGACTAGCGATTCGGAGACCCAGTACTTC
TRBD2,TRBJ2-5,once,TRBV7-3,CASSPASGRYKTQYF,TGTGCCAGCAGCCCAGCTAGCGGGAGGTACAAGACCCAGTACTTC
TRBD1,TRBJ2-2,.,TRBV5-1,CASSRGTANTGELFF,TGCGCCAGCAGCAGAGGGACAGCGAACACCGGGGAGCTGTTTTTT
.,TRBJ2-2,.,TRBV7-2,CASSFGQNTGELFF,TGTGCCAGCAGCTTTGGACAGAACACCGGGGAGCTGTTTTTT
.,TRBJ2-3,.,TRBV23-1,CASSPLPPDDWDKLSTDTQYF,TGCGCCAGCAGTCCCCTACCCCCGGATGACTGGGACAAACTTAGCACAGATACGCAGTATTTT
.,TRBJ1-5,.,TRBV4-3,CASSASVHAIQPQHF,TGCGCCAGCAGCGCAAGCGTCCACGCAATTCAGCCCCAGCATTTT
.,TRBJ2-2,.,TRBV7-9,CASSRIPGELFF,TGTGCCAGCAGCCGTATCCCCGGGGAGCTGTTTTTT
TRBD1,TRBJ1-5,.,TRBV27,CASSFSGQGAPNQPQHF,TGTGCCAGCAGTTTCTCAGGACAGGGAGCGCCGAATCAGCCCCAGCATTTT
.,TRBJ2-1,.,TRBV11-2,CASSLNRGSGSNEQFF,TGTGCCAGCAGCTTGAACAGGGGCAGCGGGAGCAATGAGCAGTTCTTC